These T cell receptor beta chains were read from a single sample in a study of blood T cell repertoires in COVID-19. Assay: immunoSEQ multiplex PCR; the TCRdb copy retains only in-frame clones and omits some. Here the sample spans just over 85,000 clones, roughly nine tenths being singletons. Sequencing was carried out using peripheral blood. These receptor sequences come from a man in his forties or fifties with acute or convalescent COVID-19. Both conserved end residues are part of each CDR3. The D gene is left open where the match is weak. A row's size may be missing; if present it is once, few, many or a size class.

TRBJ2-1	once	TRBV2	TRBD2	TGTGCCAGCAGTGTAAGAGCGGGGGGGCCCAATGAGCAGTTCTTC	CASSVRAGGPNEQFF
TRBJ2-1	.	TRBV19	TRBD2	TGTGCCAGTAGTATGGGACTAGTTGGCCCTGAGCAGTTCTTC	CASSMGLVGPEQFF
TRBJ1-1	.	TRBV7-9	TRBD1	TGTGCCAGCAGCTTAATGGACAGGGTTGGATCTGAAGCTTTCTTT	CASSLMDRVGSEAFF
TRBJ1-4	.	TRBV5-6	TRBD1	TGTGCCAGCTCCTCGACAGGGCTAGATGAAAAACTGTTTTTT	CASSSTGLDEKLFF
TRBJ2-1	once	TRBV3-1/TRBV3-2	.	TGTGCCAGCAGCCACAGGGGTTACAATGAGCAGTTCTTC	CASSHRGYNEQFF
TRBJ1-1	.	TRBV7-8	TRBD1	TGTGCCAGCAGCAAACCGGGACAGGGGAAAACTGAAGCTTTCTTT	CASSKPGQGKTEAFF
TRBJ1-1	.	TRBV6-4	TRBD1	TGTGCCAGCAGTGCTCAGGGGACAGACTTCACTGAAGCTTTCTTT	CASSAQGTDFTEAFF
TRBJ2-2	.	TRBV11-1	TRBD2	TGTGCCAGCAGCGGAAGCGGGGGGCGCACCGGGGAGCTGTTTTTT	CASSGSGGRTGELFF
TRBJ2-1	.	TRBV7-3	.	TGTGCCAGCAGCTCCCGGATCCTAAAGCGGTGGAGCTCCTACAATGAGCAGTTCTTC	CASSSRILKRWSSYNEQFF
TRBJ2-1	few	TRBV7-9	TRBD2	TGTGCCAGCAGCTTAGCGAGCGGGGGAAATTACAATGAGCAGTTCTTC	CASSLASGGNYNEQFF
TRBJ2-1	.	TRBV5-4	.	TGTGCCAGCATCCGGACTGGGGCCTACAATGAGCAGTTCTTC	CASIRTGAYNEQFF
TRBJ2-3	.	TRBV9	.	TGTGCCAGCAGCGCTAACATCCCGGGACACAATACAGATACGCAGTATTTT	CASSANIPGHNTDTQYF
TRBJ2-2	.	TRBV12-3/TRBV12-4	.	TGTGCCAGCAGTATAGGGGGGGCCGGGGAGCTGTTTTTT	CASSIGGAGELFF
TRBJ2-1	.	TRBV7-2	TRBD2	TGTGCCAGCAGCTGGACTAGCGATAACTACAATGAGCAGTTCTTC	CASSWTSDNYNEQFF
TRBJ1-5	.	TRBV27	.	TGTGCCAGCAGAAAGACAGACAATCAGCCCCAGCATTTT	CASRKTDNQPQHF
TRBJ1-2	.	TRBV5-1	TRBD1	TGCGCCAGCAGCAACGACAGGGCTTATGGCTACACCTTC	CASSNDRAYGYTF
TRBJ2-5	.	TRBV5-6	TRBD2	TGTGCCGTCTCAGGGGGGCTAGCGGGGAGATCGCCAGAGACCCAGTACTTC	CAVSGGLAGRSPETQYF
TRBJ1-2	.	TRBV5-1	.	TGCGCCAGCAGTCGGGACTGGAGCTATGGCTACACCTTC	CASSRDWSYGYTF
TRBJ1-5	.	TRBV19	TRBD1	TGTGCCAGTAGTATTAGCTTAGGAGGGGGCGCACGCAATCAGCCCCAGCATTTT	CASSISLGGGARNQPQHF
TRBJ1-2	.	TRBV6-6	TRBD1	TGTGCCAGCAGAACCGGGACAGGGGGGGACTATGGCTACACCTTC	CASRTGTGGDYGYTF
TRBJ2-1	.	TRBV18	.	TGTGCCAGCTCACCGTCAGGGTTCGTCTCCTACAATGAGCAGTTCTTC	CASSPSGFVSYNEQFF
TRBJ2-1	.	TRBV18	.	TGTGCCAGCAGTGATCTCGGAGTTGAGCAGTTCTTC	CASSDLGVEQFF
TRBJ1-1	.	TRBV6-1	TRBD1	TGTGCCAGCAGTGTAGGGGGATACAGGGGAAGCGTATTTCCGAACACTGAAGCTTTCTTT	CASSVGGYRGSVFPNTEAFF
TRBJ1-6	few	TRBV5-5	TRBD1	TGTGCCAGCAGCTTGTCGGGACAGCTTTACTCACCCCTCCACTTT	CASSLSGQLYSPLHF
TRBJ1-1	.	TRBV11-2	.	TGTGCCAGCAGCTTAGAAATTCGGAGAGAAGCTTTCTTT	CASSLEIRREAFF
TRBJ2-1	.	TRBV7-9	TRBD1	TGTGCCAGCAGCGAGGGACAGGGATTGAATGAGCAGTTCTTC	CASSEGQGLNEQFF
TRBJ1-5	.	TRBV2	.	TGTGCCAGCAGTGATGCGACAGGTGTGTGGAATCAGCCCCAGCATTTT	CASSDATGVWNQPQHF
TRBJ1-2	.	TRBV3-1/TRBV3-2	.	TGTGCCAGCAGCCAAGGTGGGACATTATATGGCTACACCTTC	CASSQGGTLYGYTF
TRBJ1-4	.	TRBV28	TRBD1	TGTGCCAGCAGCGAACATAAACAGGGGCGAAACGAAAAACTGTTTTTT	CASSEHKQGRNEKLFF
TRBJ1-5	.	TRBV24-1	.	TGTGCCACCAGTGATTTAGAGGGGGGCAATCAGCCCCAGCATTTT	CATSDLEGGNQPQHF
TRBJ2-3	.	TRBV28	.	TGTGCCAGCAGTTTGGTCGGTGGAAGGGGGGGCCGCACAGATACGCAGTATTTT	CASSLVGGRGGRTDTQYF
TRBJ1-1	.	TRBV11-3	.	TGTGCCAGCAGCCAACCGGGACTCGAAGCTTTCTTT	CASSQPGLEAFF
TRBJ1-1	.	TRBV6-6	.	TGTGCCAGCAGCTTGGGAGGGGGCACTGAAGCTTTCTTT	CASSLGGGTEAFF
TRBJ1-1	.	TRBV6-5	.	TGTGCCAGCAGAACTATCAAAGGGGAGAACACTGAAGCTTTCTTT	CASRTIKGENTEAFF
TRBJ2-1	.	TRBV30	TRBD2	TGTGCCTGGTCCGGTGCGGGGGGTTCTTCCTACAATGAGCAGTTCTTC	CAWSGAGGSSYNEQFF
TRBJ2-5	.	TRBV2	.	TGTGCCAGCAACGGAAGGGGGTACCAAGAGACCCAGTACTTC	CASNGRGYQETQYF
TRBJ1-2	.	TRBV19	.	TGTGCCAGTAGTATAGTCCCCCTCCTACGAGTAGACTATGGCTACACCTTC	CASSIVPLLRVDYGYTF
TRBJ1-2	.	TRBV18	TRBD1	TGTGCCAGCTCACCGGAACCGGGACAGGGGGGCTACACCTTC	CASSPEPGQGGYTF
TRBJ2-2	.	TRBV10-3	TRBD1	TGTGCCATCAGGAAACAGGGGAAGGACACCGGGGAGCTGTTTTTT	CAIRKQGKDTGELFF
TRBJ2-1	.	TRBV5-6	TRBD2	TGTGCCAGCAGCCCTCACCTAATAGCGGGGGGAATAAGTAGTGAGCAGTTCTTC	CASSPHLIAGGISSEQFF
TRBJ1-3	.	TRBV19	TRBD1	TGTGCCAGTGGGGGACAGGGGATCGCTGGAAACACCATATATTTT	CASGGQGIAGNTIYF
TRBJ2-7	.	TRBV11-2	.	TGTGCCAGCAGCTCCTCCGGGACTGTAAGAGCGGGGCAGTACTTC	CASSSSGTVRAGQYF
TRBJ1-6	.	TRBV3-1/TRBV3-2	TRBD1	TGTGCCAGCAGCCAGGGACAGGGGGTTTCACCCCTCCACTTT	CASSQGQGVSPLHF
TRBJ1-4	.	TRBV29-1	.	TGCAGCGTCCGGGACACCAGTCGGGAACTGTTTTTT	CSVRDTSRELFF
TRBJ1-2	.	TRBV30	.	TGTGCCTGGAGTTATCAGGTTCTCTACACCTTC	CAWSYQVLYTF
TRBJ2-7	.	TRBV3-1/TRBV3-2	.	TGTGCCAGCAGCAAGTCGGGCGAGCAGTACTTC	CASSKSGEQYF
TRBJ1-2	.	TRBV28	.	TGTGCCAGCAGTTTATCGCCCCAGGAGGCCTATGGCTACACCTTC	CASSLSPQEAYGYTF
TRBJ2-5	once	TRBV19	TRBD2	TGTGCCAGTAGGTCTAGCGGGGACAACCGAGAGACCCAGTACTTC	CASRSSGDNRETQYF
TRBJ1-6	.	TRBV6-5	.	TGTGCCAGCAGCCCCGGGACTCACAATTCACCCCTCCACTTT	CASSPGTHNSPLHF
TRBJ2-1	.	TRBV7-8	TRBD2	TGTGCCAGCAGCTTAAATCGAGCGGGGGCCCACAATGAGCAGTTCTTC	CASSLNRAGAHNEQFF